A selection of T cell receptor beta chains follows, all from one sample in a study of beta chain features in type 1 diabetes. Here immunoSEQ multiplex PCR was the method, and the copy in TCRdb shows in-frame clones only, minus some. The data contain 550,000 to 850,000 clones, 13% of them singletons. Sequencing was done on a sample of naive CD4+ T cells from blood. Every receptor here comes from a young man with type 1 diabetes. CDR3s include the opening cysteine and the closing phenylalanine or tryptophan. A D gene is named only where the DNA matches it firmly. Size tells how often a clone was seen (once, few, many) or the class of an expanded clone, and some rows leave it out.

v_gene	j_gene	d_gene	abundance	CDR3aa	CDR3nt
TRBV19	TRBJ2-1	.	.	CASSMAYNEQFF	TGTGCCAGTAGTATGGCCTACAATGAGCAGTTCTTC
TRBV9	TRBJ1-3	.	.	CASSVVGVQDSGNTIYF	TGTGCCAGCAGCGTAGTTGGGGTACAGGACTCTGGAAACACCATATATTTT
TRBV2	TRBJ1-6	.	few	CASSSSGGNSPLHF	TGTGCCAGCAGCTCAAGCGGGGGTAATTCACCCCTCCACTTT
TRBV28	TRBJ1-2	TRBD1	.	CASRSAIGQGGYGYTF	TGTGCCAGCAGATCCGCTATTGGACAGGGGGGCTATGGCTACACCTTC
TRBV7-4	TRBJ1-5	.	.	CASSCRGREEDQPQHF	TGTGCCAGCAGCTGCAGGGGCAGGGAGGAGGATCAGCCCCAGCATTTT
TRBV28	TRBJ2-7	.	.	CASSPRSTPYYEQYF	TGTGCCAGCAGTCCTCGTTCGACCCCCTACTACGAGCAGTACTTC
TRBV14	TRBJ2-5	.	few	CASSQGYYETQYF	TGTGCCAGCAGCCAAGGGTATTACGAGACCCAGTACTTC
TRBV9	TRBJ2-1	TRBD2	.	CASSVSSYGGGADEQFF	TGTGCCAGCAGCGTAAGTTCCTACGGCGGGGGGGCCGATGAGCAGTTCTTC
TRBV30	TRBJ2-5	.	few	CAWSLGTFEAETQYF	TGTGCCTGGAGTCTCGGGACCTTCGAGGCGGAGACCCAGTACTTC
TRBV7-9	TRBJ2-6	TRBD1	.	CASSLGTGAGANVLTF	TGTGCCAGCAGCTTAGGGACAGGGGCTGGGGCCAACGTCCTGACTTTC
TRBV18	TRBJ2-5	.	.	CASSPLATSVREAETQYF	TGTGCCAGCTCCCCATTGGCGACTAGTGTCCGTGAGGCGGAGACCCAGTACTTC
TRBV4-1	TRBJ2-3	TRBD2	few	CASSPGLAGGYTDTQYF	TGCGCCAGCAGCCCCGGACTAGCGGGGGGGTACACAGATACGCAGTATTTT